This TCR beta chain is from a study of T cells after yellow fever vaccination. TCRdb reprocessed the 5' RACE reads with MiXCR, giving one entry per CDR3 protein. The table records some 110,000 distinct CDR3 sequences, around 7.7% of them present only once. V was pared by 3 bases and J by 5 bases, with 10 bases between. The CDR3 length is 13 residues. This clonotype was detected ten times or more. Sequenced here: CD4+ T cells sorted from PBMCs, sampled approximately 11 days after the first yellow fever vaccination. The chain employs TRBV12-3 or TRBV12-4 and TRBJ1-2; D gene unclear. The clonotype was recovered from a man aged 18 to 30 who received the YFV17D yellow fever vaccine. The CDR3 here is CASSLTVGYGYTF. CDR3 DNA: TGTGCCAGCAGTTTGACGGTGGGGTATGGCTACACCTTC.